The clone carrying this TCR beta chain has just one count. The CDR3 is made up of 14 amino acids. Germline CDR1 reads LNHNV; CDR2 reads YYDKDF (reference sequence). Deletions cut 0 bases from V and 6 bases from J, with 9 bases between. Reverse transcribing all isolated RNA meant expressed TCRB transcripts were sequenced. The protocol was immunoSEQ multiplex PCR, while the TCRdb copy is restricted to in-frame clones and leaves out a portion. The sample holds 500,000 to 700,000 clones, around 15% seen once. This sample was included in a study of beta chain features in type 1 diabetes. The chain is built from TRBV15 and TRBJ1-5; D unclear. The TCR comes from a man between 18 and 35 years old in good health. Sequencing was carried out using naive CD4+ T cells from blood. CDR3 in amino acids: CATSRDNAGQPQHF. CDR3 nucleotide sequence: TGTGCCACCAGCAGAGATAACGCGGGTCAGCCCCAGCATTTT. Supplemented by reference TRBV15 and TRBJ1-5, the full variable domain reads DAMVIQNPRYQVTQFGKPVTLSCSQTLNHNVMYWYQQKSSQAPKLLFHYYDKDFNNEADTPDNFQSRRPNTSFCFLDIRSPGLGDTAMYLCATSRDNAGQPQHFGDGTRLSIL.